This T cell receptor (beta chain) originates from a study of T cell repertoires in cytomegalovirus infection. Study context: Public TCR beta signatures were indicative of both CMV infection and a matching HLA type.

Each CDR3 protein is one row after TCRdb ran MiXCR on the reads. This table has about 98,000 distinct CDR3 sequences, more than 15% appearing once. General study results and limits: Ex vivo responses were dominated by HLA-C-restricted CMV-specific TCR beta clonotypes.

Concerning this clonotype: Its antigen remains unknown.

The germline V gene encodes CDR1 SGHDN and CDR2 FVKESK. V was cut by 6 bases and J by 4 bases, with 7 bases left in between. CDR3 length: 12 residues. The receptor was isolated from a human donor in good health (CMV status not recorded). Some clones in this sample may be carry-over from other donors' samples. The rearrangement uses TRBV14 and TRBJ2-4; D is undetermined. The sequenced material came from PBMCs. The CDR3 here is CASSSSKNIQYF. CDR3 in DNA: TGTGCCAGCAGTTCTTCTAAAAACATTCAGTACTTC.